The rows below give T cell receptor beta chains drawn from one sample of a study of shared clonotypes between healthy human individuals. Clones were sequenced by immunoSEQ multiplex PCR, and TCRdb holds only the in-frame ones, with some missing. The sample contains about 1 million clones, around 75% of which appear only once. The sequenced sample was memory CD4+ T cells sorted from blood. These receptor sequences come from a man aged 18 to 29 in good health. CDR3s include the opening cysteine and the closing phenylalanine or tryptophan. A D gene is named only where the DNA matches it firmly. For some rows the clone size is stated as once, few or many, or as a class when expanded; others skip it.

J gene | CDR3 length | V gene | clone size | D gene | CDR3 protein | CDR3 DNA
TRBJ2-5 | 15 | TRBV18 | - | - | CASSPVGTRGETQYF | TGTGCCAGCTCACCTGTTGGGACTCGTGGAGAGACCCAGTACTTC
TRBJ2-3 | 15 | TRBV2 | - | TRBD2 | CASRGTSGGPDTQYF | TGTGCCAGCAGGGGGACTAGCGGAGGTCCAGATACGCAGTATTTT
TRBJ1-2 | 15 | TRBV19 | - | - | CASSPGQSANYGYTF | TGTGCCAGTAGCCCAGGACAGTCAGCTAACTATGGCTACACCTTC
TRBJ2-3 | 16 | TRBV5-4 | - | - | CASSSSLRGLVDTQYF | TGTGCCAGCAGCAGTTCATTAAGGGGTTTGGTTGATACGCAGTATTTT
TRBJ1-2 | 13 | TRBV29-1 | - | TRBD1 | CSVIPGDSYGYTF | TGCAGCGTGATTCCGGGGGACAGCTATGGCTACACCTTC
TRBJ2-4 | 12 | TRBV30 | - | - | CAWSVRENIQYF | TGTGCCTGGAGTGTACGGGAAAACATTCAGTACTTC
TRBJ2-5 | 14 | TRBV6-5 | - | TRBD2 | CASSLSGSRETQYF | TGTGCCAGCAGTCTTAGCGGGAGTAGGGAGACCCAGTACTTC
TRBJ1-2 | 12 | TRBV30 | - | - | CAWSKENYGYTF | TGTGCCTGGAGTAAAGAAAACTATGGCTACACCTTC
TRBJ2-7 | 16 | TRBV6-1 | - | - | CASSGGAGSISYEQYF | TGTGCCAGCAGTGGGGGGGCAGGGTCCATTTCCTACGAGCAGTACTTC
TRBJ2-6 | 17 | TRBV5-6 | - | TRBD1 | CASRRTGFGSGANVLTF | TGTGCCAGCAGACGGACAGGTTTCGGGTCTGGGGCCAACGTCCTGACTTTC
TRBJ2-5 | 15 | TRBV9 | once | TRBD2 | CASSVSAGVEETQYF | TGTGCCAGCAGCGTATCGGCGGGGGTAGAAGAGACCCAGTACTTC
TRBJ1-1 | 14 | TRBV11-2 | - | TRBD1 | CASTLGQMNTEAFF | TGTGCCAGCACCCTGGGACAGATGAACACTGAAGCTTTCTTT
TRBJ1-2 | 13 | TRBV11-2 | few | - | CASSLTGPYGYTF | TGTGCCAGCAGCCTAACAGGGCCCTATGGCTACACCTTC
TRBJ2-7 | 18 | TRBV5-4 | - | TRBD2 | CASSQAGTTSGIAYEQYF | TGTGCCAGCAGCCAAGCCGGGACAACTAGCGGGATAGCCTACGAGCAGTACTTC
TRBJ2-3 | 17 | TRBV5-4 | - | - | CASSLLGSGTSTDTQYF | TGTGCCAGCAGCCTCCTTGGAAGCGGCACTAGCACAGATACGCAGTATTTT
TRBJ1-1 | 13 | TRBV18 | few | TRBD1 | CASSLQGDTEAFF | TGTGCCAGCTCATTGCAGGGGGACACTGAAGCTTTCTTT
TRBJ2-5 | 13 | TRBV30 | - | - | CAWSVGGKETQYF | TGTGCCTGGAGTGTTGGGGGGAAAGAGACCCAGTACTTC
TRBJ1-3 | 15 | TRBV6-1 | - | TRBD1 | CASRTTQGAGNTIYF | TGTGCCAGCAGAACAACGCAGGGGGCTGGAAACACCATATATTTT
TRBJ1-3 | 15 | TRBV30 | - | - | CAWRGDWTSGNTIYF | TGTGCCTGGAGGGGGGACTGGACTTCTGGAAACACCATATATTTT
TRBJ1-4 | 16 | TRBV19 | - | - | CASTLRQIATNEKLFF | TGTGCCAGTACCCTTCGACAGATTGCAACTAATGAAAAACTGTTTTTT
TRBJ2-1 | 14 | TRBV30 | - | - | CAWSVVGSYNEQFF | TGTGCCTGGAGTGTAGTTGGTTCCTACAATGAGCAGTTCTTC
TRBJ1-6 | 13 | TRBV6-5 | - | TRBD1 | CASSGGYNSPLHF | TGTGCCAGCTCAGGGGGTTATAATTCACCCCTCCACTTT
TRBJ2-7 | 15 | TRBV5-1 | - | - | CASSVAGVSSYEQYF | TGCGCCAGCAGCGTCGCAGGGGTGAGCTCCTACGAGCAGTACTTC
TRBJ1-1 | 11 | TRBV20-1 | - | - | CSAEINTEAFF | TGCAGTGCAGAGATAAACACTGAAGCTTTCTTT
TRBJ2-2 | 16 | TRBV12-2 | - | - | CASRPLAGLNTGELFF | TGTGCAAGTCGCCCCCTAGCGGGACTGAACACCGGGGAGCTGTTTTTT
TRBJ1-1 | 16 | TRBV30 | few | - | CAWSVPGRGRGTEAFF | TGTGCCTGGAGTGTACCGGGTAGGGGACGGGGCACTGAAGCTTTCTTT
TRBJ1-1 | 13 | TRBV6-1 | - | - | CASRDLLNTEAFF | TGTGCCAGCAGAGACTTATTGAACACTGAAGCTTTCTTT
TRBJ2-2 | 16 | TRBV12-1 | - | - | CASSWGLAVNTGELFF | TGTGCCAGCAGCTGGGGACTAGCGGTGAACACCGGGGAGCTGTTTTTT
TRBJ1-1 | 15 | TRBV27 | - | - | CASSPMDIMNTEAFF | TGTGCCAGCAGTCCGATGGACATCATGAACACTGAAGCTTTCTTT
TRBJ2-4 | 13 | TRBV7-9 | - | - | CATRGGAANIQYF | TGTGCCACCAGGGGCGGCGCTGCAAACATTCAGTACTTC
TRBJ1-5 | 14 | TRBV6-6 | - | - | CASSPQGGNQPQHF | TGTGCCAGCAGTCCCCAAGGGGGCAATCAGCCCCAGCATTTT
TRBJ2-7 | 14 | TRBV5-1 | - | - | CASSFRDTGYEQYF | TGCGCCAGCAGCTTTAGGGACACCGGCTACGAGCAGTACTTC
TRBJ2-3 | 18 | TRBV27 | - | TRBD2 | CASTRGTSGGLSTDTQYF | TGTGCCAGCACCCGGGGGACTAGCGGGGGCCTTAGCACAGATACGCAGTATTTT
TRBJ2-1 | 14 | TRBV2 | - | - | CASSGGAIYNEQFF | TGTGCCAGCAGTGGGGGGGCGATTTACAATGAGCAGTTCTTC
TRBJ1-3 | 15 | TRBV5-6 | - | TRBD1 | CASTPSGGVGNTIYF | TGTGCCAGCACTCCTTCAGGGGGCGTTGGAAACACCATATATTTT
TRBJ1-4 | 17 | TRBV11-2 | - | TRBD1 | CASSLGASGTGGEKLFF | TGTGCCAGCAGCTTAGGGGCATCCGGGACAGGGGGTGAAAAACTGTTTTTT
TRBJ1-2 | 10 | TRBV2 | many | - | CASSVGGYTF | TGTGCCAGCAGTGTAGGAGGCTACACCTTC
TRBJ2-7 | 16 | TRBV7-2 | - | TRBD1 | CASSLGVGQGGYEQYF | TGTGCCAGCAGCTTAGGGGTAGGACAGGGAGGCTACGAGCAGTACTTC
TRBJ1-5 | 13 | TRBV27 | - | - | CASSLVVGQPQHF | TGTGCCAGCAGTTTAGTGGTTGGTCAGCCCCAGCATTTT
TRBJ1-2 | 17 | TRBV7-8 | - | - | CASSFNILGGDSYSYTF | TGTGCCAGCAGTTTCAACATCCTAGGGGGGGATAGTTATAGCTACACCTTC
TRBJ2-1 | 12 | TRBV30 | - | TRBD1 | CAWSRQGIEQFF | TGTGCCTGGAGCAGACAGGGGATTGAGCAGTTCTTC
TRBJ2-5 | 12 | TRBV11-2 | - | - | CASSFTSETQYF | TGTGCCAGCAGCTTTACAAGTGAGACCCAGTACTTC
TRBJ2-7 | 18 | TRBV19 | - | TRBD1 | CASSIEASLGQTSYEQYF | TGTGCCAGTAGTATAGAGGCCAGCCTGGGACAGACCTCCTACGAGCAGTACTTC
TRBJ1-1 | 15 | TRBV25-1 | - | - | CASSRERSERAEAFF | TGTGCCAGCTCCCGAGAGAGGTCAGAAAGGGCTGAAGCTTTCTTT
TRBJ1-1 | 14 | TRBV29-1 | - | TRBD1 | CSVETGGTFTEAFF | TGCAGCGTTGAGACAGGGGGGACTTTCACTGAAGCTTTCTTT
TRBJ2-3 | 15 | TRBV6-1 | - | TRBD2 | CASSAISGSADTQYF | TGTGCCAGCAGTGCAATCAGCGGGAGCGCAGATACGCAGTATTTT
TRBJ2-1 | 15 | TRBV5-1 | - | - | CASSPRPQYRNEQFF | TGCGCCAGCAGCCCCCGACCTCAATACAGAAATGAGCAGTTCTTC
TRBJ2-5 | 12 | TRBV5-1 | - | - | CASSLAGAATYF | TGCGCCAGCAGCTTGGCAGGGGCAGCGACGTACTTC
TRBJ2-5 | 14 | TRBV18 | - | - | CASSPTTGQETQYF | TGTGCCAGCTCACCGACGACAGGCCAAGAGACCCAGTACTTC
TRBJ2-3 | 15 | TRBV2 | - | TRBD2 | CASSRTSGNTDTQYF | TGTGCCAGCAGCAGGACTAGCGGGAACACAGATACGCAGTATTTT
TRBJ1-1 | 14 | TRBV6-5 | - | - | CASSYSLGRTEAFF | TGTGCCAGCAGTTACTCACTGGGGCGCACTGAAGCTTTCTTT